This section outlines one TCR beta chain sequence together with its context. Its antigen is not identified. This sample was taken from a study of T cell repertoires in ileal Crohn's disease. Study in general: Less than 45% were active smokers at surgery; median disease duration was around 8 years.

Study findings and constraints: Mucosal expansions were suggested to be mainly CD8 T cells.

This CDR3 is built from 16 residues. Trimming removed 2 bases from V and 3 bases from J, with 17 bases in between. CDR1 is SGHDT, CDR2 YYEEEE, per germline. The assay was immunoSEQ multiplex PCR, and TCRdb's table has in-frame clones only and misses some. The data show roughly 8,200 clones, 60% to 80% seen once. The sequence came from an adult with Crohn's disease. The material sequenced was ileal tissue. The V and J genes are TRBV5-6 and TRBJ1-2, with D maybe TRBD1 (5 bases). The CDR3 sequence: CASSFGRGWSDYGYTF. For the CDR3, the DNA is TGTGCCAGCAGCTTTGGGAGGGGATGGAGTGACTATGGCTACACCTTC.